One sample yielded the 5 T cell receptor beta chains listed below, sequenced in a study of early stage breast cancer tumors. Profiling relied on immunoSEQ multiplex PCR, and the TCRdb table lists in-frame clones only, not all of them. In the table there are about 70,000 clones, more than 70% of which are singletons. The sequenced sample consisted of blood. The receptors derive from a person in their forties with breast cancer.

The chain links TRBV28 to TRBJ2-7, with 7 bases matching TRBD2. Trimming removed 5 bases from V and 1 base from J; junction bases left unmatched: 11. From germline, CDR1 is MDHEN and CDR2 SYDVKM. The length of the CDR3 is 16 residues. As DNA, the CDR3 is TGTGCCAGCAGTCCCCCCTTTCAAGCGGGATCCTACGAGCAGTACTTC. As protein: CASSPPFQAGSYEQYF.

This clone was detected only a few times. V usage is TRBV18 and J usage is TRBJ2-7; the match to TRBD1 covers 8 bases. The V segment lost 6 bases and the J segment 6 bases; nucleotides outside the gene matches: 7. The CDR3 consists of 13 residues. Germline-derived CDR1 and CDR2 are KGHSH and LQKENI. CDR3 protein: CASSRAGGSEQYF. The CDR3 DNA reads as TGTGCCAGCTCCCGGGCAGGGGGCTCCGAGCAGTACTTC.

The genes are TRBV5-6 and TRBJ2-7; 7 bases are shared with TRBD1. CDR3 length: 13 amino acids. V lost 6 bases and J lost 6; bases outside the gene matches: 9. Germline CDR1 is SGHDT and CDR2 is YYEEEE. The CDR3 nucleotides read TGTGCCAGCATACGGACAGGTTCCCCCGAGCAGTACTTC. Translating gives CASIRTGSPEQYF.

The chain combines TRBV5-1 with TRBJ2-5, with 8 bases fitting TRBD2. Trimming took 3 bases from V and 5 from J; bases not matched to a gene: 12. Germline assignment: CDR1 SGHRS and CDR2 YFSETQ. The CDR3 consists of 16 residues. CDR3 nucleotide sequence: TGCGCCAGCAGCTCCCGGGGGAGCGGGGGCGGGGAGACCCAGTACTTC. Protein product: CASSSRGSGGGETQYF.

CDR3 DNA sequence: TGTGCCAGCAGTGAATCAGCGACTAGCCGAATATACAATGAGCAGTTCTTC. This codes for CASSESATSRIYNEQFF. The chain couples TRBV6-1 to TRBJ2-1; 7 bases are a match to TRBD2. CDR3 size: 17 residues. V gave up 2 bases and J gave up 4 bases; unmatched junction bases: 11. The V gene's germline CDR1 is MNHNS and CDR2 SASEGT.